The entry below describes one TCR beta chain. Its antigen is undetermined. Each of the donors was a healthy bone marrow donor. This entry is derived from a study of cytomegalovirus exposure and HLA in healthy donors. CDR1 and CDR2 from the germline V gene are MDHEN and SYDVKM. V trimming: 4 bases; J trimming: 4 bases; junction bases outside the gene matches: 14. The CDR3 loop spans 18 amino acids. The PCR was carried out with 60 Vbeta primers and 13 Jbeta primers. Libraries were prepared by immunoSEQ multiplex PCR; TCRdb keeps only in-frame clonotypes and omits some of them. The sample spans about 120,000 clones; the ten largest clones claim around 3.6%. Study-level points and caveats: Investigators reported over 150 TCR beta chains as tied to cytomegalovirus.

The sequencing input was PBMCs. The chain recombines TRBV28 with TRBJ1-2; TRBD1 agrees at 11 bases. This TCR was recovered from a man aged 18 to 35 in good health and CMV-seronegative. CDR3 in amino acids: CASSSPLGDRGSGYGYTF. CDR3 bases: TGTGCCAGCAGTTCCCCCTTAGGGGACAGGGGGTCGGGCTATGGCTACACCTTC.